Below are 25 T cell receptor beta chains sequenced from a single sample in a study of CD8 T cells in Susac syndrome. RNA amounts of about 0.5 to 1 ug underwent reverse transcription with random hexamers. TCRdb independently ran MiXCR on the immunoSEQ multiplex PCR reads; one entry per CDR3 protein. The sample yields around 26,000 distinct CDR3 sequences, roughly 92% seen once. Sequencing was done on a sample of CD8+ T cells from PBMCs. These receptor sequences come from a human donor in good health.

CDR3 protein: CATSDLRENTQYF. The CDR3 bases are TGTGCCACCAGTGATCTCCGGGAGAATACGCAGTATTTT. The chain has TRBV24-1 and TRBJ2-3; a possible D gene is TRBD2 (6 bases). Trimming shortened V by 3 bases and J by 7 bases, and 10 bases separated the two germline ends. CDR1 and CDR2 (germline): KGHDR, SFDVKD. This CDR3 contains 13 residues.

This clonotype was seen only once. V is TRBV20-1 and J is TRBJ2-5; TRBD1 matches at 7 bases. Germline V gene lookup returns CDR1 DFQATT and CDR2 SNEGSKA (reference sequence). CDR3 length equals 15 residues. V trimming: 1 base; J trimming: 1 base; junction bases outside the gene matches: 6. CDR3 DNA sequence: TGCAGTGCTAGAGTTAGTACAGGGGCCCAAGAGACCCAGTACTTC. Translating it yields CSARVSTGAQETQYF.

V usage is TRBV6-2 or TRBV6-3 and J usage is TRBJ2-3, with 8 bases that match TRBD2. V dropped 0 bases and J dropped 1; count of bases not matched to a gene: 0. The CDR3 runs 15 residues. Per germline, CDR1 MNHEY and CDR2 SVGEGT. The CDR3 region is CASSYSAGGTDTQYF. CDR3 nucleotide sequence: TGTGCCAGCAGTTACTCAGCGGGGGGCACAGATACGCAGTATTTT.

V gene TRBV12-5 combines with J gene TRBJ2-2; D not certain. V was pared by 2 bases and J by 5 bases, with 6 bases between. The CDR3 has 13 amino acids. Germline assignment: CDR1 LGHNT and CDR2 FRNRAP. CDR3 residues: CASGLYTTGELFF. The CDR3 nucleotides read TGTGCTAGTGGTTTGTACACAACCGGGGAGCTGTTTTTT. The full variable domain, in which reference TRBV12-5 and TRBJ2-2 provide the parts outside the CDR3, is DARVTQTPRHKVTEMGQEVTMRCQPILGHNTVFWYRQTMMQGLELLAYFRNRAPLDDSGMPKDRFSAEMPDATLATLKIQPSEPRDSAVYFCASGLYTTGELFFGEGSRLTVL.

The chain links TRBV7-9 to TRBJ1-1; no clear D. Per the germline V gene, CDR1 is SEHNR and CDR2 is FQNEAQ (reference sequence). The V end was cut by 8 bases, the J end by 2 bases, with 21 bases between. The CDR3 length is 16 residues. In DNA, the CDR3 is TGTGCCAGCCGGACCCCCGCTGGCAGTTTCAACACTGAAGCTTTCTTT. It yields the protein CASRTPAGSFNTEAFF.

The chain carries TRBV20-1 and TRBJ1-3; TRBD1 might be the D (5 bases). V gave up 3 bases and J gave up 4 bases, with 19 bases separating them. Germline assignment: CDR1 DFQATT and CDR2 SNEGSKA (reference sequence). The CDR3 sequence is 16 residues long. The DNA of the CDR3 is TGCAGTGCTAGCGACAACGAGGGGAGTGGAGGAAACACCATATATTTT. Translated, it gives CSASDNEGSGGNTIYF.

CDR3 region: CSASASLWETQYF. The DNA for the CDR3 is TGCAGTGCTAGCGCCTCCTTGTGGGAGACCCAGTACTTC. V gene TRBV20-1 combines with J gene TRBJ2-5; D uncertain. The CDR3 totals 13 residues. Between the trimmed V and J ends, which lost 3 bases and 5 bases, there was a span of 13 bases. Germline V lookup: CDR1 DFQATT, CDR2 SNEGSKA (reference sequence).

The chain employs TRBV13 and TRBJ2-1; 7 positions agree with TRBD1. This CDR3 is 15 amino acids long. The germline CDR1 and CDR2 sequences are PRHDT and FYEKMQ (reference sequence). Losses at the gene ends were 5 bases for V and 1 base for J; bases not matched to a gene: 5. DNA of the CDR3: TGTGCCAGCAGCCGACAGGGTCCTTCCTACAATGAGCAGTTCTTC. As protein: CASSRQGPSYNEQFF.

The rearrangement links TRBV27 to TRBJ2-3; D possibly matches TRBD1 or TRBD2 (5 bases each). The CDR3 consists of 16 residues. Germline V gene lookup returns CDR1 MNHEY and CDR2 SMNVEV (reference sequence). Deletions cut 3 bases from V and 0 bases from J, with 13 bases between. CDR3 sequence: CASSLIWGSSTDTQYF. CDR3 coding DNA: TGTGCCAGCAGTTTGATATGGGGGTCTAGCACAGATACGCAGTATTTT.

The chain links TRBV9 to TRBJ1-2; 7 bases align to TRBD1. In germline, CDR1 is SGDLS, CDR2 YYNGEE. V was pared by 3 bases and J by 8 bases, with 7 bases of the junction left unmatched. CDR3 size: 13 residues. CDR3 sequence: CASSAEGARGYTF. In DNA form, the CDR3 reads TGTGCCAGCAGCGCCGAGGGGGCCCGGGGCTACACCTTC.

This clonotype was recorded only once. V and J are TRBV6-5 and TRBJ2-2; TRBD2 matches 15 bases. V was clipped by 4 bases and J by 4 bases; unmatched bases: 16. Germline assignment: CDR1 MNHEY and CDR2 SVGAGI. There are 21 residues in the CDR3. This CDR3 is CASSFSLGLAGGARSTGELFF. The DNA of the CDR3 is TGTGCCAGCAGTTTTTCCCTAGGACTAGCGGGGGGGGCCCGTAGCACCGGGGAGCTGTTTTTT.

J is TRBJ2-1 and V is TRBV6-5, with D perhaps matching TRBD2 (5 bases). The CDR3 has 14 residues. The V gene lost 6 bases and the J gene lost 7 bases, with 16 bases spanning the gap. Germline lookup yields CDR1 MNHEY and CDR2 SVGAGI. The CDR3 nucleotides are TGTGCCAGCAGCTTTATCGAGGGTGGGAATGAGCAGTTCTTC. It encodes CASSFIEGGNEQFF.

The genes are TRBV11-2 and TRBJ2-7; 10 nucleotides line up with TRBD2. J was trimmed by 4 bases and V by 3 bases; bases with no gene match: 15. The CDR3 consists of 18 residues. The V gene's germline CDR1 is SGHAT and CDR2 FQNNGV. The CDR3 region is CASSFVLAGAREEYEQYF. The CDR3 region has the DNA TGTGCCAGCAGCTTTGTGCTAGCGGGGGCCCGTGAGGAATACGAGCAGTACTTC.

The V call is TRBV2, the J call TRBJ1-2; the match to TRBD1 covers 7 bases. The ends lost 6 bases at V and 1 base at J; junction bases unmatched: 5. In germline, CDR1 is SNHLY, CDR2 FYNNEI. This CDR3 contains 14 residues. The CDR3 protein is CASSNRGGNYGYTF. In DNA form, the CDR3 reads TGTGCCAGCAGCAACAGGGGAGGTAACTATGGCTACACCTTC.

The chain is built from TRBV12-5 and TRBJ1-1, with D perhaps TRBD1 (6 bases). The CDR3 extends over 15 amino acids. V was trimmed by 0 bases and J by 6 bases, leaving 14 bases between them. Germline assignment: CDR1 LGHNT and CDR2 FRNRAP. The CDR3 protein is CASGLVLGADAEAFF. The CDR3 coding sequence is TGTGCTAGTGGTTTGGTACTGGGGGCTGACGCTGAAGCTTTCTTT.

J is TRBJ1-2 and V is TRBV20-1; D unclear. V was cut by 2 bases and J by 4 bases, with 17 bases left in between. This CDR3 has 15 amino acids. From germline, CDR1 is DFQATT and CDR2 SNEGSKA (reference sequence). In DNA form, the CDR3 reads TGCAGTGCTAGAACCCCCACCCGTACGATCTATGGCTACACCTTC. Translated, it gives CSARTPTRTIYGYTF.

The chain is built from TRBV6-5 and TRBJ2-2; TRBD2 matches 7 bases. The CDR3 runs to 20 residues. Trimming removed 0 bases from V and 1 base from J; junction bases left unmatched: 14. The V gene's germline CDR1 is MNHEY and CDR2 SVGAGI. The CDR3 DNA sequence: TGTGCCAGCAGTTACTCGTCCCTAGCGGAGCGGCGTCAGAACACCGGGGAGCTGTTTTTT. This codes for CASSYSSLAERRQNTGELFF.

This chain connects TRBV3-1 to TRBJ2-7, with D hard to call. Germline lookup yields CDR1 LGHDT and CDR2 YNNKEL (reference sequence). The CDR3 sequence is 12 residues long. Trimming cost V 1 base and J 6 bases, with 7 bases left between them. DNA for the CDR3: TGTGCCAGCAGCCAAGGACCCACCGAGCAGTACTTC. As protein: CASSQGPTEQYF.

The CDR3 bases are TGCGCCAGCAGCTTGGAGGGGGCTTGGTCAGATACGCAGTATTTT. Residues: CASSLEGAWSDTQYF. The chain couples TRBV5-1 to TRBJ2-3; TRBD1 matches 7 bases. V gave up 0 bases and J gave up 4 bases; unmatched junction bases: 5. CDR1 is SGHRS and CDR2 is YFSETQ in the germline V gene. This CDR3 has 15 amino acids.

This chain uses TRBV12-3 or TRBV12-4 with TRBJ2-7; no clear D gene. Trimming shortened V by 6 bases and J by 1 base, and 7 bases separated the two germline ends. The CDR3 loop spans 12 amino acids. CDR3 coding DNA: TGTGCCAGCAGCCCGGGTTCCTACGAGCAGTACTTC. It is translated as CASSPGSYEQYF.

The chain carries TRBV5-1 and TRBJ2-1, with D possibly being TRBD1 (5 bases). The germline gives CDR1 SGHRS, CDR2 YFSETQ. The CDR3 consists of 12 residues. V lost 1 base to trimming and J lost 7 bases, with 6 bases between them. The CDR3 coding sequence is TGCGCCAGCAGCTTGTACAGGAATGAGCAGTTCTTC. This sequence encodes CASSLYRNEQFF.

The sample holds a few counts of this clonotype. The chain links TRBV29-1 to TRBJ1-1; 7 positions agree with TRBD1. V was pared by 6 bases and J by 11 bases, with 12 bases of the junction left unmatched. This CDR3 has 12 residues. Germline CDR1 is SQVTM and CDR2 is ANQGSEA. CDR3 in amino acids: CSVSTGSGGAFF. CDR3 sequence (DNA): TGCAGCGTCTCGACAGGGTCCGGTGGCGCTTTCTTT.

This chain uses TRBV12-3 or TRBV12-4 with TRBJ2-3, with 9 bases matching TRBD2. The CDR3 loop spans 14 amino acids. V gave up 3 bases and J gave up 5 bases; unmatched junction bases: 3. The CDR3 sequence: CASSFLAGRDTQYF. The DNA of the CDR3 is TGTGCCAGCAGTTTTCTAGCGGGGAGAGATACGCAGTATTTT.

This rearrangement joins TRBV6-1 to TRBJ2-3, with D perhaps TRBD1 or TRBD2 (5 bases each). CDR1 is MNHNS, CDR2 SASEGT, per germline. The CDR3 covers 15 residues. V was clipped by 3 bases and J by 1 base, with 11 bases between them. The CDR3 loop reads CASSEGPRGTDTQYF. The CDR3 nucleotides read TGTGCCAGCAGTGAGGGACCGAGGGGCACAGATACGCAGTATTTT.

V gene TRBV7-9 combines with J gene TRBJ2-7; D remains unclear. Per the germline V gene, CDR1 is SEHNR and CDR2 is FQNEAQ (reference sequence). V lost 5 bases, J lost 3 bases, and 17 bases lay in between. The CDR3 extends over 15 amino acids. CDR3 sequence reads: CASSPERAVHYEQYF. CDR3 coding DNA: TGTGCCAGCAGCCCCGAGAGAGCAGTTCACTACGAGCAGTACTTC.